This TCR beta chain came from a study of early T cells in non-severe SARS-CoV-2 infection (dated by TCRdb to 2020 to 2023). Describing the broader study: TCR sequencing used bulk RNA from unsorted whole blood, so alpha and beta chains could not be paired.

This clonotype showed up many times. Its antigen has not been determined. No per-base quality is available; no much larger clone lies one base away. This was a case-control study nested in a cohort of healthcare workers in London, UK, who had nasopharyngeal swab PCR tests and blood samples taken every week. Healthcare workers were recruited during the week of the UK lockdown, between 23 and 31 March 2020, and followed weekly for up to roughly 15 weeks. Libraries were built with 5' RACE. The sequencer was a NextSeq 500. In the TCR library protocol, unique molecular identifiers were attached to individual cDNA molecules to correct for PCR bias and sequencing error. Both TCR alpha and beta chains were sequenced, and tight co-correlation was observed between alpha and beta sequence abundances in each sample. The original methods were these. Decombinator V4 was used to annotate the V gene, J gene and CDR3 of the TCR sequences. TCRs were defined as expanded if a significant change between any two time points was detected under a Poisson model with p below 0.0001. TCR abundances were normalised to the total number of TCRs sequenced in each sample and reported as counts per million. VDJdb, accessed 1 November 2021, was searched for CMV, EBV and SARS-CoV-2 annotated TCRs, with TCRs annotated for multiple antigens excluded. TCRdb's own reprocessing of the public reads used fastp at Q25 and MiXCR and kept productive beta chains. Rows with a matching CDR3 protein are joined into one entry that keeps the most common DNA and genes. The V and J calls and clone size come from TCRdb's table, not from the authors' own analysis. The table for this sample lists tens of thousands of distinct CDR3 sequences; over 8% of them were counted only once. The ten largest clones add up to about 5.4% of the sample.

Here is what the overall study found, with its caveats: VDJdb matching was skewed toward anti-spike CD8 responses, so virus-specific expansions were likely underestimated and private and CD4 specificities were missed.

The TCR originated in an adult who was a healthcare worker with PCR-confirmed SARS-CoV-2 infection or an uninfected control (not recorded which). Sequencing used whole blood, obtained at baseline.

The CDR3 protein is CASSLKIQGTEAFF. The DNA reads TGCGCCAGCAGCTTGAAAATTCAGGGCACTGAAGCTTTCTTT. Recombination joined TRBV5-1 with TRBJ1-1; the D gene is perhaps TRBD1, on 5 matching bases. A distance of 11 bases separates the germline ends of V and J, which lose 1 base and 4 bases respectively. The CDR3 goes from the cysteine to the phenylalanine over 14 residues. Of all the DNA, just the CDR3 is kept, 42 bases in frame from base 1. In the germline V gene, CDR1 corresponds to SGHRS and CDR2 to YFSETQ.